A selection of T cell receptor beta chains follows, all from one sample in a study of cytomegalovirus exposure and HLA in healthy donors. The data were produced by immunoSEQ multiplex PCR, yet TCRdb's version contains in-frame clones alone and is incomplete. The sample yields about 170,000 clones, roughly 76% seen once. The sequencing input was PBMCs. These receptors were collected from a woman under 30 in good health and CMV-seropositive. Both conserved end residues are part of each CDR3. Each record gives: D gene, V gene, clone size, J gene, CDR3 protein, CDR3 DNA. A D gene is named only where the DNA matches it firmly. Clone size appears in some rows only: once, few, many, or a class for an expanded clone.

>TRBD1|TRBV7-9|once|TRBJ2-3
CASSRDSSTDTQYF
TGTGCCAGCAGTCGGGACAGTTCCACAGATACGCAGTATTTT
>TRBD2|TRBV11-2|.|TRBJ2-1
CASRATMTERGKYNEQFF
TGTGCCAGCAGGGCTACCATGACGGAGCGGGGGAAATACAATGAGCAGTTCTTC
>TRBD1|TRBV6-4|.|TRBJ1-1
CASSPGTEDLAFF
TGTGCCAGCAGCCCCGGGACAGAAGATTTGGCTTTCTTT
>TRBD1|TRBV27|.|TRBJ2-7
CASSLTGQGAYEQYF
TGTGCCAGCAGTTTAACGGGACAGGGGGCTTACGAGCAGTACTTC
>.|TRBV27|.|TRBJ2-5
CASSLFGQIEETQYF
TGTGCCAGCAGTTTATTTGGACAGATAGAAGAGACCCAGTACTTC
>TRBD1|TRBV30|.|TRBJ2-7
CAWSRDRSSYEQYF
TGTGCCTGGAGTCGGGACAGGAGCTCCTACGAGCAGTACTTC
>.|TRBV5-4|.|TRBJ2-3
CASSNWEGGAADTQYF
TGCGCCAGCAGCAATTGGGAGGGGGGGGCCGCAGATACGCAGTATTTT
>.|TRBV7-9|.|TRBJ2-3
CASSSLIYGSTDTQYF
TGTGCCAGCAGCTCCCTCATCTACGGGAGCACAGATACGCAGTATTTT
>TRBD2|TRBV4-1|.|TRBJ2-4
CASSSGLAGPRENIQYF
TGCGCCAGCAGCTCGGGACTAGCGGGGCCCCGGGAAAACATTCAGTACTTC
>TRBD2|TRBV7-8|.|TRBJ2-1
CASSLQRGSSYNEQFF
TGTGCCAGCAGCCTTCAGCGGGGGAGCTCCTACAATGAGCAGTTCTTC
>TRBD1|TRBV5-1|few|TRBJ1-2
CASRIGQGALNGYTF
TGCGCCAGCAGAATTGGACAGGGGGCGCTTAATGGCTACACCTTC
>TRBD2|TRBV11-1|.|TRBJ2-3
CASSSPQRGATVTQYF
TGTGCCAGCAGCTCGCCTCAGCGGGGGGCGACTGTCACGCAGTATTTT
>.|TRBV15|.|TRBJ2-3
CATSRDPFTDTQYF
TGTGCCACCAGCAGAGATCCCTTCACAGATACGCAGTATTTT
>TRBD2|TRBV25-1|.|TRBJ2-7
CASSRAGGRGEQYF
TGTGCCAGCAGTCGGGCGGGGGGGAGGGGCGAGCAGTACTTC
>.|TRBV5-1|few|TRBJ2-7
CASSLVFSAEHYEQYF
TGCGCCAGCAGCTTGGTGTTCTCTGCCGAGCACTACGAGCAGTACTTC
>.|TRBV28|.|TRBJ1-4
CASVGGAGEKLFF
TGTGCCAGCGTAGGGGGGGCGGGTGAAAAACTGTTTTTT
>TRBD1|TRBV6-6|.|TRBJ1-5
CASSYSMGQGHQPQHF
TGTGCCAGCAGTTACTCGATGGGACAGGGACATCAGCCCCAGCATTTT
>.|TRBV21-1|.|TRBJ2-2
CASSKVGGQTGELFF
TGTGCCAGCAGCAAGGTCGGGGGGCAGACCGGGGAGCTGTTTTTT
>.|TRBV18|.|TRBJ2-3
CASSPPAASTDTQYF
TGTGCCAGCTCACCACCAGCGGCTAGCACAGATACGCAGTATTTT
>.|TRBV7-9|.|TRBJ1-4
CASSSRQVNEKLFF
TGTGCCAGCAGCTCCCGACAAGTTAATGAAAAACTGTTTTTT
>.|TRBV4-1|.|TRBJ1-4
CASSQLGGGKLFF
TGCGCCAGCAGCCAACTCGGTGGGGGGAAACTGTTTTTT
>.|TRBV4-2|.|TRBJ2-5
CASSQRVTQYF
TGTGCCAGCAGCCAACGGGTAACCCAGTACTTC
>TRBD1|TRBV6-5|.|TRBJ1-3
CASSGFTGAGNTIYF
TGTGCCAGCAGTGGTTTTACAGGGGCTGGAAACACCATATATTTT
>TRBD1|TRBV28|.|TRBJ1-2
CATTDRGDYGYTF
TGTGCCACCACCGACAGGGGGGATTATGGCTACACCTTC
>TRBD1|TRBV5-5|.|TRBJ1-2
CASSFLPGQGTYGYTF
TGTGCCAGCAGCTTCCTTCCGGGACAGGGGACCTATGGCTACACCTTC
>TRBD2|TRBV9|.|TRBJ2-1
CASSVEGGVYNEQFF
TGTGCCAGCAGCGTCGAGGGAGGGGTTTACAATGAGCAGTTCTTC
>.|TRBV10-3|.|TRBJ2-3
CAISEGQDTDTQYF
TGTGCCATCAGTGAGGGACAAGACACAGATACGCAGTATTTT
>TRBD2|TRBV6-6|.|TRBJ2-3
CASSAGLAAGWDTQYF
TGTGCCAGCAGTGCCGGACTAGCGGCCGGGTGGGATACGCAGTATTTT
>.|TRBV30|.|TRBJ1-6
CAWSAILQNSPLHF
TGTGCCTGGAGTGCGATTTTACAAAATTCACCCCTCCACTTT
>TRBD1|TRBV5-1|.|TRBJ2-1
CASSLVGQHNEQFF
TGCGCCAGCAGCTTGGTGGGACAGCACAATGAGCAGTTCTTC